These 12 T cell receptor beta chains originate from one sample sequenced in a study of beta chain features in type 1 diabetes. The entirety of the isolated RNA underwent reverse transcription, so expressed TCRB transcripts were sequenced. TCRdb's table, derived via immunoSEQ multiplex PCR, lists solely in-frame clones and lacks some. The table has approximately 200,000 clones, over 8.5% seen once. The sequenced sample was naive CD4+ T cells from blood. The receptors come from a woman between 18 and 29 years old in good health.

The J gene is TRBJ1-1, the V gene TRBV25-1; 7 bases map to TRBD1. This CDR3 has 15 residues. The ends lost 3 bases at V and 5 bases at J; junction bases unmatched: 9. Germline CDR1 reads MGHDK; CDR2 reads SYGVNS. CDR3 DNA: TGTGCCAGCAGTGAGGTGAAGGGGGCGCAAACTGAAGCTTTCTTT. Residues: CASSEVKGAQTEAFF.

This clone was seen a few times. Other DNA sequences from this sample encode an identical CDR3 as well. The V gene is TRBV5-1, the J gene TRBJ2-1, with TRBD1 matching 7 bases. The CDR3 is made up of 15 amino acids. V lost 0 bases to trimming and J lost 5 bases; unmatched junction nucleotides: 5. The germline V gene encodes CDR1 SGHRS and CDR2 YFSETQ. The CDR3 DNA reads TGCGCCAGCAGCTTGGTAGGGACAGCCGACAATGAGCAGTTCTTC. Translation: CASSLVGTADNEQFF.

The V call is TRBV5-1, the J call TRBJ2-7; 12 bases match TRBD2. Germline CDR1 reads SGHRS; CDR2 reads YFSETQ. The CDR3 is 15 residues long. V lost 4 bases and J lost 4; bases outside the gene matches: 6. CDR3 bases: TGCGCCAGCAGCAGCGGACTAGCGGGATATTACGAGCAGTACTTC. Residues: CASSSGLAGYYEQYF.

This rearrangement joins TRBV9 to TRBJ2-1; D is undetermined. The CDR3 totals 13 residues. The V gene's germline CDR1 is SGDLS and CDR2 YYNGEE. The V end lost 0 bases, the J end lost 7 bases, and 8 bases lay between the germline ends. This CDR3 is CASSVGSENEQFF. The DNA for the CDR3 is TGTGCCAGCAGCGTAGGGTCCGAGAATGAGCAGTTCTTC.

The J gene is TRBJ1-1, the V gene TRBV5-1, with D unclear. The CDR3 totals 15 residues. Germline lookup yields CDR1 SGHRS and CDR2 YFSETQ. Trimming shortened V by 1 base and J by 4 bases, and 14 bases separated the two germline ends. Here the CDR3 DNA reads TGCGCCAGCAGCTTGTTACCGGGAAGGTCCACTGAAGCTTTCTTT. Protein product: CASSLLPGRSTEAFF.

This rearrangement joins TRBV5-6 to TRBJ2-1; maybe TRBD2 (6 bases). The CDR3 is 15 amino acids. CDR1 is SGHDT, CDR2 YYEEEE, per germline. V was clipped by 0 bases and J by 0 bases, with 7 bases between them. This chain's CDR3 is CASSLDGGSYNEQFF. In DNA form, the CDR3 reads TGTGCCAGCAGCTTGGACGGGGGCTCCTACAATGAGCAGTTCTTC.

This clone turned up a few times. The chain carries TRBV11-2 and TRBJ2-7; no reliable D call. Trimming took off 5 bases at V and 1 base at J, with 15 bases between the two ends. Germline V lookup: CDR1 SGHAT, CDR2 FQNNGV. The CDR3 is 15 amino acids. CDR3 residues: CASSPRVFESYEQYF. The CDR3 nucleotides are TGTGCCAGCAGCCCACGGGTCTTTGAGTCCTACGAGCAGTACTTC. The whole variable domain, remainder taken from reference TRBV11-2 and TRBJ2-7, is EAGVAQSPRYKIIEKRQSVAFWCNPISGHATLYWYQQILGQGPKLLIQFQNNGVVDDSQLPKDRFSAERLKGVDSTLKIQPAKLEDSAVYLCASSPRVFESYEQYFGPGTRLTVT.

CDR3 in DNA: TGCGCCAGCAGTCCGATTACTAGCGGGGCCCCCTACGAGCAGTACTTC. Residues: CASSPITSGAPYEQYF. The rearrangement links TRBV4-1 to TRBJ2-7; 10 bases match TRBD2. The CDR3 consists of 16 residues. Germline CDR1 MGHRA, CDR2 YSYEKL. V was pared by 6 bases and J by 2 bases, with 10 bases of the junction left unmatched.

The CDR3 sequence is CASSEATAGQGLVRGYTF. The CDR3 DNA sequence: TGTGCCAGCAGTGAAGCCACCGCGGGACAGGGCTTGGTACGTGGCTACACCTTC. V is TRBV6-1 and J is TRBJ1-2; 9 bases agree with TRBD1. The J segment lost 7 bases and the V segment lost 0 bases, leaving 15 bases of the junction unmatched. Germline assignment: CDR1 MNHNS and CDR2 SASEGT. CDR3 size: 18 residues.

The chain couples TRBV5-1 to TRBJ2-1; 8 nucleotides line up with TRBD2. The CDR3 totals 16 residues. Germline lookup yields CDR1 SGHRS and CDR2 YFSETQ. J lost 3 bases, V lost 0 bases, and 5 bases had no gene match. The chain's CDR3 is CASSLGSGVGYNEQFF. CDR3 nucleotide sequence: TGCGCCAGCAGCTTGGGTAGCGGGGTAGGCTACAATGAGCAGTTCTTC. Complete variable domain (other parts from reference TRBV5-1 and TRBJ2-1): KAGVTQTPRYLIKTRGQQVTLSCSPISGHRSVSWYQQTPGQGLQFLFEYFSETQRNKGNFPGRFSGRQFSNSRSEMNVSTLELGDSALYLCASSLGSGVGYNEQFFGPGTRLTVL.

This clone occurred many times. The chain employs TRBV29-1 and TRBJ2-7; no definite D call. CDR1 SQVTM and CDR2 ANQGSEA come from the germline V gene. Between the trimmed V and J ends, which lost 1 base and 6 bases, there was a span of 7 bases. The CDR3 covers 11 residues. CDR3 in DNA: TGCAGCGTTGAAGGGGCTGGCGAGCAGTACTTC. It translates to CSVEGAGEQYF.

This clone was seen only a few times. The rearrangement links TRBV19 to TRBJ1-2; no reliable D call. V was trimmed by 3 bases and J by 3 bases, leaving 11 bases between them. The CDR3 has 14 amino acids. CDR1 and CDR2 from the germline V gene are LNHDA and SQIVND (reference sequence). In DNA, the CDR3 is TGTGCCAGTAGTATTTTGAGCACCGACTATGGCTACACCTTC. This codes for CASSILSTDYGYTF.